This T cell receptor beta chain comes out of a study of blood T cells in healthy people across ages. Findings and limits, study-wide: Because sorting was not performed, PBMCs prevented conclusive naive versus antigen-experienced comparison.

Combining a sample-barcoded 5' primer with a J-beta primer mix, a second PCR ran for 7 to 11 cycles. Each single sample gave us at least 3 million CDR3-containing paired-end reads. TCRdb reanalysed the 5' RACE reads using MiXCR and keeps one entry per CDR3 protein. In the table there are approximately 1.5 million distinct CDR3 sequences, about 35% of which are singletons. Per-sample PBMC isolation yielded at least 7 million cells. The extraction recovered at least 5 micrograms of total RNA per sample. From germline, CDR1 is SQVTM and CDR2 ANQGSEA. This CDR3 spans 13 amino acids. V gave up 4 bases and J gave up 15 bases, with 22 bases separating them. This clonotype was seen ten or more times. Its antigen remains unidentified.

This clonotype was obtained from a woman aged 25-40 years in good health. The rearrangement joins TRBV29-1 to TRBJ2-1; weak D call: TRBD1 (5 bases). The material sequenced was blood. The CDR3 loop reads CSVGGGGIVSPFF. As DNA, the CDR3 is TGCAGCGTTGGGGGCGGTGGGATAGTATCTCCGTTCTTC.